A selection of T cell receptor beta chains follows, all from one sample in a study of OX40 agonist ivuxolimab in advanced cancers. The method was immunoSEQ multiplex PCR; TCRdb's version includes in-frame clones alone and lacks a portion of them. The table lists more than 55,000 clones, approximately 91% of them singletons. The specimen was CD4+ or CD8+ T cells sorted from blood, collected in a trial of the OX40 agonist ivuxolimab. The receptors come from an adult with an advanced solid tumor such as melanoma, head and neck, liver or kidney cancer. Both conserved end residues are part of each CDR3. Each record gives: V gene, J gene, D gene, clone size, CDR3 DNA, CDR3 protein. The D gene is left open where the match is weak. Part of the rows lack a size; the others show once, few, many or a class for expanded clones.

TRBV9	TRBJ2-3	.	.	TGTGCCAGCAGCGTACATGGCACAGATACGCAGTATTTT	CASSVHGTDTQYF
TRBV6-1	TRBJ2-3	.	.	TGTGCCAGCAGTTGGGGACGGTCAGCCACAGATACGCAGTATTTT	CASSWGRSATDTQYF
TRBV6-5	TRBJ1-2	.	.	TGTGCCAGCAGTTACTCGAAACAGGGATATGGCTACACCTTC	CASSYSKQGYGYTF
TRBV13	TRBJ2-4	TRBD2	.	TGTGCCAGCAGCCCGCTGAGCGGGAGTTTAGCCAAAAACATTCAGTACTTC	CASSPLSGSLAKNIQYF
TRBV15	TRBJ2-3	.	once	TGTGCCACCAGCAGTAGCAGGAGCAACACAGATACGCAGTATTTT	CATSSSRSNTDTQYF
TRBV5-4	TRBJ1-2	.	.	TGTGCCAGCAGCTTGGCCTCCGGACCCCTGCTCTATGGCTACACCTTC	CASSLASGPLLYGYTF
TRBV19	TRBJ1-1	.	.	TGTGCCAGTAGTTCGGCGGGGAACACTGAAGCTTTCTTT	CASSSAGNTEAFF
TRBV13	TRBJ1-1	TRBD1	.	TGTGCCAGCAGCTTAGCAGGGGGTGAAGCTGAAGCTTTCTTT	CASSLAGGEAEAFF
TRBV9	TRBJ1-3	.	once	TGTGCCAGCAGTGTACAGGGAGCCGGAAACACCATATATTTT	CASSVQGAGNTIYF
TRBV27	TRBJ1-2	.	.	TGTGCCAGCAGTCCGATTAGTCTTCGTAACGCCTATGGCTACACCTTC	CASSPISLRNAYGYTF
TRBV7-9	TRBJ2-1	.	.	TGTGCCAGCAGCTTAGCGGCGCCGCTATACAATGAGCAGTTCTTC	CASSLAAPLYNEQFF